Below, one T cell receptor beta chain is given with its context. This sample is drawn from a study of CD4 and CD8 cells across lung adenocarcinoma regions. Donors had localized lung adenocarcinoma, a non-small cell lung cancer. CDR3 length equals 14 residues. Germline CDR1 and CDR2: MNHEY and SVGAGI. TCRdb re-called the PCR reads with MiXCR, one entry per CDR3 protein. This sample has 9,500 to 13,000 distinct CDR3 sequences, with around half found just once. The clonotype comes from a male donor with lung adenocarcinoma. The CD4 and CD8 labels of this study may be unreliable. Input material: CD8+ T cells from the margin of a lung tumor. This rearrangement joins TRBV6-5 to TRBJ2-2, with a possible D match to TRBD2 (6 bases). Judging by the DNA end, TRBJ2-7 fits better; the J call may be wrong. CDR3 nucleotides: TGTGCCAGCAGTTACGGGAGGAGGACGGGAGAGCAGTACTTC. This sequence encodes CASSYGRRTGEQYF.